The text below deals with one T cell receptor (beta chain). This CDR3 contains 13 residues. V was shortened by 6 bases and J by 3 bases, with 9 bases between the two germline ends. CDR1 and CDR2 (germline): WSHSY, SAAADI. The sample originates from a study of shared clonotypes between healthy human individuals. Clones were read by immunoSEQ multiplex PCR, and TCRdb kept only the in-frame ones, dropping some. The sample includes roughly 300,000 clones, more than 60% of them seen just once. The sample taken for sequencing was memory CD4+ T cells sorted from blood. Subset here: CD45RA-negative fraction. The J gene is TRBJ2-1, the V gene TRBV10-2; maybe TRBD1 (5 bases). The sequence was obtained from a man aged 25 to 45 in good health. CDR3 DNA: TGCGCCAGCAGCAGAGACAGCTACAATGAGCAGTTCTTC. Encoded protein: CASSRDSYNEQFF.